This TCR beta chain came from a study of blood T cell repertoires in COVID-19. This clone was seen only once. Generated by immunoSEQ multiplex PCR, the TCRdb table keeps only in-frame clones and is missing some. Among nearly 250,000 clones listed, approximately 84% were seen once. This CDR3 contains 16 residues. Deletions cut 2 bases from V and 0 bases from J, with 11 bases between. Germline V gene sequence: CDR1 MNHEY, CDR2 SVGEGT. Sequencing input: peripheral blood. The clonotype was recovered from an elderly woman with acute or convalescent COVID-19. The genes are TRBV6-2 or TRBV6-3 and TRBJ1-3, with a tentative D call TRBD1 (5 bases). The CDR3 DNA sequence: TGTGCCAGCAGTTACGGGGCAGCCTTCTCTGGAAACACCATATATTTT. Translated: CASSYGAAFSGNTIYF.